The rows below give T cell receptor beta chains drawn from one sample of a study of blood T cell repertoires in COVID-19. The method was immunoSEQ multiplex PCR; TCRdb's version includes in-frame clones alone and lacks a portion of them. The sample includes roughly 140,000 clones, about 82% of them seen just once. The sample taken for sequencing was peripheral blood. The receptors shown here come from a woman aged 40 to 50 with active or convalescent COVID-19. CDR3s include the opening cysteine and the closing phenylalanine or tryptophan. D genes are given only for firm matches. For some rows the clone size is stated as once, few or many, or as a class when expanded; others skip it.

size,J,length,V,D,CDR3,DNA
-,TRBJ2-7,15,TRBV3-1/TRBV3-2,TRBD2,CASSQDGTRGYEQYF,TGTGCCAGCAGCCAAGATGGGACTAGGGGGTACGAGCAGTACTTC
-,TRBJ1-2,14,TRBV28,-,CASSRRVDSYGYTF,TGTGCCAGCAGCCGTCGGGTCGACTCCTATGGCTACACCTTC
few,TRBJ2-7,14,TRBV7-2,TRBD1,CASSLAGTDYEQYF,TGTGCCAGCAGCCTTGCCGGGACAGACTACGAGCAGTACTTC
-,TRBJ1-4,13,TRBV3-1/TRBV3-2,-,CASTLRGGEKLFF,TGTGCCAGCACCCTAAGGGGGGGGGAAAAACTGTTTTTT
-,TRBJ1-1,14,TRBV6-2/TRBV6-3,-,CASSYLMSNTEAFF,TGTGCCAGCAGTTATTTAATGTCCAACACTGAAGCTTTCTTT
-,TRBJ1-3,15,TRBV19,-,CASSAPSRSGNTIYF,TGTGCCAGTAGTGCGCCATCCCGCTCTGGAAACACCATATATTTT
-,TRBJ1-5,15,TRBV14,-,CASSQEEGPDQPQHF,TGTGCCAGCAGCCAAGAGGAGGGGCCAGATCAGCCCCAGCATTTT
-,TRBJ1-5,15,TRBV28,TRBD1,CASSRQGERNQPQHF,TGTGCCAGCAGCCGCCAGGGGGAACGCAATCAGCCCCAGCATTTT
once,TRBJ2-2,15,TRBV19,-,CASSIRTANTGELFF,TGTGCCAGTAGTATCAGGACAGCTAACACCGGGGAGCTGTTTTTT
few,TRBJ2-1,13,TRBV2,-,CASSVMGPLEQFF,TGTGCCAGCAGTGTGATGGGGCCATTAGAGCAGTTCTTC
-,TRBJ2-3,20,TRBV5-1,TRBD2,CASSLDRAGGGLVGTDTQYF,TGCGCCAGCAGCTTGGATCGCGCGGGAGGGGGTCTAGTAGGCACAGATACGCAGTATTTT